Listed here is a single T cell receptor beta chain. This sample was included in a study of T cells after posttransplantation cyclophosphamide. The CDR3 is 16 amino acids. From germline, CDR1 is MNHEY and CDR2 SMNVEV (reference sequence). The V and J ends lost 2 bases and 0 bases, in that order; junction bases with no gene match: 6. The related graft donor's blood sample was taken on the day of bone marrow donation. Assay: immunoSEQ multiplex PCR; the TCRdb copy retains only in-frame clones and omits some. This sample has about 66,000 clones, with roughly 95% found just once. The material sequenced was PBMCs. V gene TRBV27 combines with J gene TRBJ1-1, with TRBD1 matching 7 bases. The receptor comes from a woman aged 25-40 years in good health and a related stem cell transplant donor. As DNA, the CDR3 is TGTGCCAGCAGTTTAAAGACAGGGAGGATGAACACTGAAGCTTTCTTT. This codes for CASSLKTGRMNTEAFF.